The rows below give T cell receptor beta chains drawn from one sample of a study of regulatory T cells in long-lasting Graves disease. TCRdb redid the calling of the multiplex PCR reads with MiXCR, one entry per CDR3 protein. The sample gives over 400,000 distinct CDR3 sequences, approximately 14% of which show up once; around a sixth is in the top ten. The sample was also linked to a second study, of T cells in Graves' hyperthyroidism and ophthalmopathy.

The starting material was peripheral blood mononuclear cells (PBMCs), obtained at new diagnosis, from a patient treated with antithyroid drugs. Source of these receptors: a woman in her forties or fifties with Graves disease. The CDR3 runs from the conserved cysteine through the conserved F or W. Each record gives: V gene, clone size, D gene, J gene, CDR3 DNA, CDR3 protein. The D gene is left open where the match is weak. For some rows the clone size is stated as once, few or many, or as a class when expanded; others skip it.

>TRBV7-3|many|TRBD1|TRBJ2-1
TGTGCCAGCAGCTCTACAGGGGGCTCCTACAATGAGCAGTTCTTC
CASSSTGGSYNEQFF
>TRBV20-1|-|-|TRBJ2-3
TGCAGTGCTCCTCAAACGCTCTCCCCAGATACGCAGTATTTT
CSAPQTLSPDTQYF
>TRBV12-3/TRBV12-4|many|-|TRBJ1-1
TGTGCCAGCAGTTTGTCCCAAACCGAGGCTTTCTTT
CASSLSQTEAFF
>TRBV7-3|many|-|TRBJ2-1
TGTGCCAGCAGCCTGGAGCGGACGAGCTCCTACAATGAGCAGTTCTTC
CASSLERTSSYNEQFF
>TRBV28|many|TRBD1|TRBJ2-1
TGTGCCAGCAGCCGGACAGGGTATTACAATGAGCAGTTCTTC
CASSRTGYYNEQFF
>TRBV30|few|-|TRBJ2-1
TGTGCCTGGAGTGTTCTGGGAGGAGCGGTGTACAATGAGCAGTTCTTC
CAWSVLGGAVYNEQFF
>TRBV6-1|few|-|TRBJ1-2
TGTGCCAGCAGATTTGCGGGCCCGTCTAACTATGGCTACACCTTC
CASRFAGPSNYGYTF
>TRBV7-9|many|-|TRBJ2-2
TGTGCCAGCAGCTTGATTGGCGGGGAGCTGTTTTTT
CASSLIGGELFF
>TRBV7-2|-|TRBD1|TRBJ2-1
TGTGCCAGCAGCTTAGCCTCAGGGGGCAATGAGCAGTTCTTC
CASSLASGGNEQFF
>TRBV12-3/TRBV12-4|many|TRBD1|TRBJ1-2
TGTGCCAGCAGTCCCGCGGACAGGGACGGTGGCTACACCTTC
CASSPADRDGGYTF
>TRBV2|many|-|TRBJ2-7
TGTGCCAGCAGTGAAGAGGGAATCTTGAGCGAGCAGTACTTC
CASSEEGILSEQYF
>TRBV28|many|TRBD1|TRBJ1-2
TGTGCCAGCAGTAGAAGGGGGCTCGGCTACACCTTC
CASSRRGLGYTF
>TRBV28|many|-|TRBJ2-7
TGTGCCAGCAGTTGGACCAGCACCTACGAGCAGTACTTC
CASSWTSTYEQYF
>TRBV7-9|many|-|TRBJ2-5
TGTGCCAGCAGCTTAGCCCAGGGAGAGACCCAGTACTTC
CASSLAQGETQYF
>TRBV12-3/TRBV12-4|many|-|TRBJ1-6
TGTGCCAGCAGGGTTGGACAGCGAGCTAATTCACCCCTCCACTTT
CASRVGQRANSPLHF
>TRBV28|many|TRBD1|TRBJ2-6
TGTGCCAGCAGTTTAGGGACAGGAGTCTCTGGGGCCAACGTCCTGACTTTC
CASSLGTGVSGANVLTF
>TRBV2|many|TRBD2|TRBJ2-7
TGTGCCAGCAGTGAATCGTCTAGCGGGAGTGGCGAGCAGTACTTC
CASSESSSGSGEQYF
>TRBV9|many|TRBD1|TRBJ1-2
TGTGCCAGCAGCACACCCGGACAGGGTGTCTACGGCTACACCTTC
CASSTPGQGVYGYTF
>TRBV7-8|many|-|TRBJ1-4
TGTGCCAGCAGCTTAAAAATTACACAAGAAAAACTGTTTTTT
CASSLKITQEKLFF
>TRBV28|-|-|TRBJ2-1
TGTGCCAGCAGCTTAGTCCTAGGTGAGCAGTTCTTC
CASSLVLGEQFF
>TRBV28|many|TRBD1|TRBJ2-5
TGTGCCAGCAGTTTACAGGGGGCGATTTTAGAGACCCAGTACTTC
CASSLQGAILETQYF
>TRBV5-1|-|TRBD1|TRBJ1-2
TGCGCCAGCAGCCCCGCCGGACAGGGGGACTATGGCTACACCTTC
CASSPAGQGDYGYTF
>TRBV18|many|TRBD1|TRBJ1-1
TGTGCCAGCTCACCTAGACAGGGTTTGGACACTGAAGCTTTCTTT
CASSPRQGLDTEAFF
>TRBV9|-|TRBD2|TRBJ2-2
TGTGCCAGCAGCGCTACAACGGGACTAGCTAACGGGGAGCTGTTTTTT
CASSATTGLANGELFF
>TRBV29-1|-|-|TRBJ2-7
TGCAGCGTTGGCGCTTCCTACGAGCAGTACTTC
CSVGASYEQYF
>TRBV18|few|-|TRBJ1-6
TGTGCCAGCTCACCGGGTAGGGGGGATTCACCCCTCCACTTT
CASSPGRGDSPLHF
>TRBV12-3/TRBV12-4|many|-|TRBJ2-1
TGTGCCAGCCTCTTCGGGAGCTCCTACAATGAGCAGTTCTTC
CASLFGSSYNEQFF
>TRBV19|few|-|TRBJ1-4
TGTGCCAGTAGGACAGTGCCCGCAACTAATGAAAAACTGTTTTTT
CASRTVPATNEKLFF
>TRBV12-5|-|-|TRBJ2-7
TGTGCTAGTGGTAATAAATGGGGCAGCGGCTACGAGCAGTACTTC
CASGNKWGSGYEQYF
>TRBV30|many|-|TRBJ2-7
TGTGCCTGGCGGGGAGGAGGGATACACGAGCAGTACTTC
CAWRGGGIHEQYF
>TRBV11-2|many|-|TRBJ2-7
TGTGCCAGCAGCTTAATTGTCGGGTTCTACGAGCAGTACTTC
CASSLIVGFYEQYF
>TRBV28|many|-|TRBJ2-4
TGTGCCAGCAGCCGCAGGGCAGCCAAAAACATTCAGTACTTC
CASSRRAAKNIQYF
>TRBV27|few|TRBD1|TRBJ1-2
TGTGCCAGCAGTTTGGCTGAGACAGGGCATGGCTACACCTTC
CASSLAETGHGYTF
>TRBV29-1|few|-|TRBJ2-5
TGCAGCGTTGACTATCAGGACTCCGGGCGAGAGACCCAGTACTTC
CSVDYQDSGRETQYF
>TRBV19|few|TRBD2|TRBJ2-3
TGTGCCAGTAGCCTCGGACTAGCGGGAGGATCTGCCACAGATACGCAGTATTTT
CASSLGLAGGSATDTQYF
>TRBV7-9|many|-|TRBJ2-5
TGTGCCAGCAGCTTGGAGGTTGGGATTGGGGAGACCCAGTACTTC
CASSLEVGIGETQYF
>TRBV7-9|few|TRBD1|TRBJ1-1
TGTGCCAGCAGCTTAGCCTCGGAGGGGGCTCAAGCTTTCTTT
CASSLASEGAQAFF